The T cell receptor (beta chain) described here comes from a study of cytomegalovirus exposure and HLA in healthy donors. The PCR ran on 60 Vbeta and 13 Jbeta primers. Assay used: immunoSEQ multiplex PCR; TCRdb lists only in-frame clones, some missing. The data show about 130,000 clones, around 80% seen once. This CDR3 has 14 amino acids. Germline V lookup: CDR1 MGHRA, CDR2 YSYEKL. Trimming pared 5 bases from V and 0 bases from J, leaving 10 bases between. V usage is TRBV4-1 and J usage is TRBJ2-5; D is perhaps TRBD1 (6 bases). The specimen was PBMCs. This TCR derives from a woman between 18 and 29 years old in good health and CMV-seropositive. This CDR3 reads CASSVHRDQETQYF. CDR3 nucleotide sequence: TGCGCCAGCAGCGTACACAGGGACCAAGAGACCCAGTACTTC.